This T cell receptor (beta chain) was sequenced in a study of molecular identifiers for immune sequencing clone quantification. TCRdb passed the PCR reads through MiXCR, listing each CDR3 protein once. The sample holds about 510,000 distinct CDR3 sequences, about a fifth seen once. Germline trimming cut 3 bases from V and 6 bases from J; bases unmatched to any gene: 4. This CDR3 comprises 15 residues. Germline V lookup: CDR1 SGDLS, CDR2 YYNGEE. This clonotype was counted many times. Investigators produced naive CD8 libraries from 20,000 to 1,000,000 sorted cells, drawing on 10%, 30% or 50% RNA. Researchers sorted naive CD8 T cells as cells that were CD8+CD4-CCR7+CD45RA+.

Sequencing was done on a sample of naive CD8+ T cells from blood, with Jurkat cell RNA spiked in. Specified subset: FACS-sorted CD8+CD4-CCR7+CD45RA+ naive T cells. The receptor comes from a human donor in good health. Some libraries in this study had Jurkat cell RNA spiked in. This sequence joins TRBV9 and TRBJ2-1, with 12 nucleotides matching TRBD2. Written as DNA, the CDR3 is TGTGCCAGCAGCGAGAGGACTAGCGGGATCAATGAGCAGTTCTTC. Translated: CASSERTSGINEQFF.